This TCR beta chain was documented in a study of cytomegalovirus exposure and HLA in healthy donors. Study context: Out of about 180 million T cells, an earlier analysis found roughly 100 million unique TCR beta sequences in total.

This clone was detected a few times. The antigen is unknown. The PCR employed 60 Vbeta primers together with 13 Jbeta primers. Measured with immunoSEQ multiplex PCR; TCRdb has only the in-frame clones, and not every one. Of 200,000 to 250,000 clones detected, about 80% appear once; the ten largest clones hold more than 5%. Study-level points and caveats: Most CMV-associated TCR beta chains were later found to appear HLA-restricted. It emerged from a later analysis that several of the most significant clusters appeared to be linked to common viral pathogens. What was likely a sequencing artifact was a cluster of highly shared sequence variants.

Looked up from germline, CDR1 is MGHDK and CDR2 is SYGVNS. The CDR3 sequence is 11 residues long. V was pared by 6 bases and J by 8 bases, with 8 bases between. The sequenced sample was PBMCs. This chain links TRBV25-1 with TRBJ2-1; D is unclear. The receptor comes from a woman aged 40 to 50 in good health and CMV-seropositive. CDR3 in DNA: TGTGCCAGCAGCCTCAACTATGAGCAGTTCTTC. Amino acids: CASSLNYEQFF. Complete variable domain (other parts from reference TRBV25-1 and TRBJ2-1): EADIYQTPRYLVIGTGKKITLECSQTMGHDKMYWYQQDPGMELHLIHYSYGVNSTEKGDLSSESTVSRIRTEHFPLTLESARPSHTSQYLCASSLNYEQFFGPGTRLTVL.